A few counts support the clone carrying this T cell receptor (beta chain). The antigen is undetermined. The data originate from a study of blood T cells in healthy people across ages. Looking at the study overall: Per two T cells, template switching captured roughly one barcoded beta molecule.

A second PCR, run for about 6 to 11 cycles, used a sample-barcoded 5' primer plus a J-beta primer mix. TCRdb itself ran the 5' RACE reads through MiXCR, one entry per CDR3 protein. The table includes more than 1,000,000 distinct CDR3 sequences, approximately 26% detected once. Study outcomes and limitations: It was held that diversity estimates obtained from one million T cells represented underestimates.

The CDR3 consists of 14 residues. Germline CDR1 and CDR2: ENHRY and SYGVKD. Trimming took 6 bases from V and 3 from J; bases not matched to a gene: 5. These sequences were also reported in another study, on T cells of mothers and their children. That source notes: An overlap that was slightly higher, though non-significant, was seen in related mother-child pairs versus unrelated pairs. Across the analysis, no persistent microchimeric T cell clones were detected.

V is TRBV10-3 and J is TRBJ1-1; 9 nucleotides match TRBD1. The receptor's source is a girl aged 2 to 9 in good health. The sample consisted of blood. In DNA, the CDR3 is TGTGCCATCAGGGACAGGGGCCTCTACACTGAAGCTTTCTTT. Protein sequence: CAIRDRGLYTEAFF.